Given below is one T cell receptor (beta chain) in context. Its antigen is undetermined. CDR1 is SGHRS, CDR2 YFSETQ, per germline. The V end lost 1 base, the J end lost 2 bases, and 10 bases lay between the germline ends. The CDR3 sequence is 15 residues long. Per the original data handling: Out-of-frame sequences were removed, leaving 2,204,828 distinct TCRbeta sequences. Method: immunoSEQ multiplex PCR; TCRdb's copy keeps in-frame clones and lacks some. For V, J and clone size, that table is used; D and trimming come from the DNA. The top ten clones hold less than 0.6% of a sample with about 42,000 clones, over 70% of them seen once. The record originates from a study of memory CD4+ T cells and cytomegalovirus serostatus. The sort gate was single viable CD3+CD4+CD8-CD45RO+ cells for memory CD4+ T cells. Positive selection with CD4 microbeads enriched total CD4+ T cells. Findings of the study overall: Repertoires predicted CMV serostatus with median bootstrapped AUC of about 0.94. About 40% of the roughly 160 known CMV-associated TCRbeta sequences appeared in CD4+ memory.

J is TRBJ1-5 and V is TRBV5-1, with D maybe TRBD1 (6 bases). The source is an adult in good health and CMV-seronegative. The specimen sequenced was memory CD4+ T cells from blood. CDR3 sequence: CASSLTGFGNQPQHF. CDR3 DNA: TGCGCCAGCAGCTTGACAGGGTTTGGCAATCAGCCCCAGCATTTT.